This entry lists 26 T cell receptor beta chains sequenced from one sample in a study of blood T cells in healthy people across ages (dated by TCRdb to the mid-2010s). The library was generated by 5' RACE. For sequencing, an Illumina HiSeq 2500 was employed. A second about 6 to 11 cycle PCR used a sample-barcoded 5' primer and a J-beta primer mix. The raw public reads went through TCRdb reprocessing: fastp at Q25, MiXCR clone calling, in-frame beta chains kept. Identical CDR3 proteins give one entry, which carries the most common genes and DNA. The table for this sample lists approximately 830,000 distinct CDR3 sequences; approximately 59% of them were counted only once. About 27% of the sample lies in the top ten. What was sequenced was blood. These receptors originate from a man aged 25 to 40 in good health.

The chain uses TRBV11-1 and TRBJ2-1, with 7 bases fitting TRBD1. Germline CDR1 is SGHAT and CDR2 is FQDESV (reference sequence). V lost 3 bases to trimming and J lost 10 bases; unmatched junction nucleotides: 9. This CDR3 comprises 14 residues. The CDR3 region is CASSFSMTGKEQFF. CDR3 nucleotides: TGTGCCAGCAGCTTTTCTATGACAGGGAAGGAGCAGTTCTTC.

The rearrangement joins TRBV6-5 to TRBJ2-7, with TRBD2 identical over 9 bases. V was pared by 0 bases and J by 2 bases, with 8 bases of the junction left unmatched. The CDR3 length is 17 residues. CDR1 and CDR2 (germline): MNHEY, SVGAGI. The CDR3 here is CASSYSPSGVLPYEQYF. DNA of the CDR3: TGTGCCAGCAGTTACTCCCCTAGCGGGGTGCTCCCCTACGAGCAGTACTTC.

The rearrangement joins TRBV6-5 to TRBJ2-7; 9 bases match TRBD2. V lost 6 bases to trimming and J lost 0 bases; unmatched junction nucleotides: 6. Germline CDR1 reads MNHEY; CDR2 reads SVGAGI. This CDR3 is built from 15 residues. Written as DNA, the CDR3 is TGTGCCAGCAGGGACCTAGCGGGGCCCTCCTACGAGCAGTACTTC. Translating gives CASRDLAGPSYEQYF.

The chain links TRBV20-1 to TRBJ2-7; D may correspond to TRBD1 or TRBD2 (5 bases each). Germline-derived CDR1 and CDR2 are DFQATT and SNEGSKA (reference sequence). Trimming pared 3 bases from V and 5 bases from J, leaving 11 bases between. The CDR3 is made up of 12 amino acids. DNA of the CDR3: TGCAGTGCTAGCGGGACCACCCACGAGCAGTACTTC. Translating it yields CSASGTTHEQYF.

The V call is TRBV10-2, the J call TRBJ2-1; 9 positions agree with TRBD2. Germline-derived CDR1 and CDR2 are WSHSY and SAAADI. Losses at the gene ends were 3 bases for V and 10 bases for J; bases not matched to a gene: 10. The CDR3 spans 15 residues. CDR3 bases: TGCGCCAGCAGTGATTTAGCGGGGGAGAGTTTGGAGCAGTTCTTC. The encoded protein is CASSDLAGESLEQFF.

J is TRBJ2-2 and V is TRBV3-1; D call uncertain. Trimming took 2 bases from V and 0 from J, leaving 10 bases between them. CDR3 length equals 16 residues. CDR1 is LGHDT, CDR2 YNNKEL, per germline (reference sequence). CDR3 protein: CASSQSRLSNTGELFF. In DNA, the CDR3 is TGTGCCAGCAGCCAATCGCGGCTATCGAACACCGGGGAGCTGTTTTTT.

The V call is TRBV20-1, the J call TRBJ1-2; 7 positions match TRBD1. The V gene's germline CDR1 is DFQATT and CDR2 SNEGSKA (reference sequence). The CDR3 has 13 residues. Losses at the gene ends were 6 bases for V and 2 bases for J; bases not matched to a gene: 6. CDR3 DNA sequence: TGCAGTGCAACAGACAGGGCCAACTATGGCTACACCTTC. Residues: CSATDRANYGYTF.

This chain uses TRBV30 with TRBJ2-5; D call uncertain. The DNA end is a closer match to TRBJ2-7, so the J assignment may be wrong. Per the germline V gene, CDR1 is GTSNPN and CDR2 is SVGIG (reference sequence). CDR3 length equals 12 residues. The CDR3 bases are TGTGCCTGGAGGAAGGCAATAGGCGAGCAGTACTTC. Its protein is CAWRKAIGEQYF.

The chain uses TRBV7-2 and TRBJ1-4, with 9 positions matching TRBD1. Trimming cost V 6 bases and J 7 bases; bases outside gene matches: 6. This CDR3 contains 14 residues. Germline CDR1 is SGHTA and CDR2 is FQGNSA. CDR3 sequence: CASRRTGAVEKLFF. CDR3 bases: TGTGCCAGCAGGCGGACAGGGGCGGTTGAAAAACTGTTTTTT. Full variable domain (remainder filled in from reference TRBV7-2 and TRBJ1-4): GAGVSQSPSNKVTEKGKDVELRCDPISGHTALYWYRQSLGQGLEFLIYFQGNSAPDKSGLPSDRFSAERTGGSVSTLTIQRTQQEDSAVYLCASRRTGAVEKLFFGSGTQLSVL.

Remarks on this clonotype: This may arise from a read error, as a much more abundant clone is one base away. V gene TRBV7-8 combines with J gene TRBJ2-1; either TRBD1 or TRBD2 may fit D (5 bases each). This CDR3 spans 15 amino acids. Germline CDR1 SGHVS, CDR2 FQNEAQ. Trimming removed 7 bases from V and 4 bases from J, with 17 bases in between. This CDR3 reads CASTYPGAGYNEQFF. The CDR3 DNA reads as TGTGCCAGCACCTATCCCGGGGCAGGGTACAATGAGCAGTTCTTC.

The J gene is TRBJ2-5, the V gene TRBV6-6; the D call may be TRBD1 or TRBD2 (6 bases each). The CDR3 loop spans 13 amino acids. CDR1 is MNHNY, CDR2 SVGAGI, per germline (reference sequence). The V gene lost 7 bases and the J gene lost 7 bases, with 16 bases spanning the gap. The CDR3: CASNPGEGGTQYF. For the CDR3, the DNA is TGTGCCAGCAACCCGGGAGAAGGGGGGACCCAGTACTTC.

The genes are TRBV10-3 and TRBJ2-1, with TRBD1 identical over 11 bases. Trimming at V came to 11 bases and at J to 7 bases, leaving 4 bases not matched to a gene. Germline assignment: CDR1 ENHRY and CDR2 SYGVKD. The CDR3 contains 12 residues. CDR3 loop: CAAGTGGNEQFF. CDR3 in DNA: TGTGCCGCGGGGACAGGGGGGAATGAGCAGTTCTTC.

This chain links TRBV7-9 with TRBJ2-3; D unclear. Per the germline V gene, CDR1 is SEHNR and CDR2 is FQNEAQ (reference sequence). The CDR3 extends over 10 amino acids. The CDR3 loop is CGQTTDTQYF. The CDR3 coding sequence is TGTGGGCAGACCACAGATACGCAGTATTTT.

The chain recombines TRBV20-1 with TRBJ2-3; D is perhaps TRBD2 (7 bases). The CDR3 spans 16 residues. CDR1 and CDR2 from the germline V gene are DFQATT and SNEGSKA (reference sequence). Trimming cost V 0 bases and J 4 bases, with 17 bases left between them. The CDR3 here is CSARDFRGGDADTQYF. CDR3 DNA sequence: TGCAGTGCTAGAGATTTTAGAGGGGGGGACGCAGATACGCAGTATTTT.

This clonotype was observed a single time. The chain is built from TRBV20-1 and TRBJ2-6; D unresolved. The CDR3 is 14 amino acids. Germline lookup yields CDR1 DFQATT and CDR2 SNEGSKA (reference sequence). Trimming cost V 4 bases and J 0 bases, with 7 bases left between them. CDR3 DNA: TGCAGTGCTAAAGCTCGCTCTGGGGCCAACGTCCTGACTTTC. Translated, it gives CSAKARSGANVLTF.

CDR3 sequence reads: CSARPGAQREPQHF. The CDR3 region has the DNA TGCAGTGCTAGGCCAGGGGCGCAGAGGGAGCCCCAGCATTTT. The genes are TRBV20-1 and TRBJ1-5; D possibly corresponds to TRBD1 (6 bases). Trimming stripped 3 bases from V and 8 bases from J, with 17 bases between. This CDR3 has 14 residues. Germline V gene sequence: CDR1 DFQATT, CDR2 SNEGSKA (reference sequence).

J is TRBJ2-1 and V is TRBV12-3 or TRBV12-4; 7 positions agree with TRBD1. The CDR3 is made up of 14 amino acids. With V trimmed by 6 bases and J by 3 bases, 5 bases remained unmatched. The CDR3 nucleotides are TGTGCCAGCAGCCGGGACAGTGGCTACAATGAGCAGTTCTTC. Protein sequence: CASSRDSGYNEQFF.

V usage is TRBV12-3 or TRBV12-4 and J usage is TRBJ1-1; no firm D call. The CDR3 extends over 16 amino acids. The ends were cut back, 5 bases at V and 2 bases at J, with 18 bases in the middle. The CDR3 is CASSPRPLGRNTEAFF. The CDR3 bases are TGTGCCAGCAGTCCCCGCCCGTTGGGCCGAAACACTGAAGCTTTCTTT.

This clonotype came up a few times. The genes are TRBV14 and TRBJ2-7; 9 nucleotides agree with TRBD2. CDR3 size: 16 residues. In germline, CDR1 is SGHDN, CDR2 FVKESK. Unmatched junction bases numbered 6, after V lost 3 bases and J lost 0 bases. CDR3 in DNA: TGTGCCAGCAGCCACCTTAGCGGGGGAAGCTCCTACGAGCAGTACTTC. Translating gives CASSHLSGGSSYEQYF.

The chain couples TRBV5-1 to TRBJ2-7; maybe TRBD2 (5 bases). The CDR3 is 13 amino acids. The V and J ends lost 2 bases and 6 bases respectively, with 12 bases between them. Germline V gives CDR1 SGHRS, CDR2 YFSETQ. CDR3 DNA sequence: TGCGCCAGCAGCTTTGGACTTCCAATCGAGCAGTACTTC. As protein: CASSFGLPIEQYF.

The table lists this clonotype with a few counts. The rearrangement links TRBV12-3 or TRBV12-4 to TRBJ2-7, with TRBD1 matching over 10 bases. This CDR3 region has 15 residues. Germline trimming cut 7 bases from V and 6 bases from J; bases unmatched to any gene: 12. CDR3: CASTTRTGQGSEQYF. DNA of the CDR3: TGTGCCAGCACCACGCGTACGGGACAGGGGAGCGAGCAGTACTTC.

This clonotype appeared a single time. Being one base from a much bigger clone, this may be a read error. This CDR3 reads CACSLAIQVNEQFF. CDR3 bases: TGTGCCTGCAGCCTGGCTATTCAGGTCAATGAGCAGTTCTTC. The chain couples TRBV3-1 to TRBJ2-1; D remains ambiguous. The V gene's germline CDR1 is LGHDT and CDR2 YNNKEL (reference sequence). The CDR3 length is 14 residues.

In its sample, this clonotype was seen once. V gene TRBV20-1 combines with J gene TRBJ1-2, with unresolved D. Trimming cost V 6 bases and J 4 bases, with 15 bases left between them. This CDR3 has 13 residues. CDR1 DFQATT and CDR2 SNEGSKA come from the germline V gene (reference sequence). CDR3 sequence reads: CSANVQLLYGYTF. The CDR3 DNA follows: TGCAGTGCCAATGTACAGCTTCTCTATGGCTACACCTTC.

The rearrangement links TRBV7-2 to TRBJ1-1; D might be TRBD1 (5 bases). Germline loops: CDR1 SGHTA, CDR2 FQGNSA. Trimming cost V 3 bases and J 12 bases, with 17 bases left between them. This CDR3 has 13 amino acids. The CDR3 reads CASSLRDPTASFF. The DNA for the CDR3 is TGTGCCAGCAGCTTGAGGGACCCCACCGCCTCTTTCTTT.

The chain recombines TRBV12-1 with TRBJ2-1; TRBD1, the D gene given by the table, was not confirmed from the DNA. TRBV12-1 is classified as a pseudogene. This CDR3 has 14 residues. CDR3 DNA: TGTGCCAGCAGCGTGGACAGGGTGAAGTACGAGCAGTTCTTC. Its protein is CASSVDRVKYEQFF.

The genes are TRBV27 and TRBJ2-1; 10 nucleotides align to TRBD2. The junction had 2 bases not matched to a gene; V was cut back by 6 bases and J by 3 bases. CDR1 and CDR2 from the germline V gene are MNHEY and SMNVEV (reference sequence). The CDR3 runs 14 residues. CDR3 sequence (DNA): TGTGCCAGCAGAGCGGGGGGGAACTACAATGAGCAGTTCTTC. This sequence encodes CASRAGGNYNEQFF.